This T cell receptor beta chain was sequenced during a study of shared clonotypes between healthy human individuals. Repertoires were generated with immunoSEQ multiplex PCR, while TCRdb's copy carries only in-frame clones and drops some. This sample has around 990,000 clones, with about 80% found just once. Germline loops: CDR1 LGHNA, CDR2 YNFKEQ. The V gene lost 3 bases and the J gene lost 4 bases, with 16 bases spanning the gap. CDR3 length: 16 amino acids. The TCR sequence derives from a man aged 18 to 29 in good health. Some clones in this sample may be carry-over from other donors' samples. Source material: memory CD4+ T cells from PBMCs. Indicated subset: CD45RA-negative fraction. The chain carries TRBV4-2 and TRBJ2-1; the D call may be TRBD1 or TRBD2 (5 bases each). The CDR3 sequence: CASSHRGAVNYNEQFF. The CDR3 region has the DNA TGTGCCAGCAGCCACCGGGGCGCTGTAAATTACAATGAGCAGTTCTTC.